This entry concerns a single T cell receptor beta chain. Its antigen target is currently unknown. Base qualities are not at hand, and no much larger clone is one base apart. The donors were about 40 Caucasian individuals from Russia, aged about 6 to 100 years, who were systemically healthy. About 10 milliliters of peripheral blood were collected from each donor into EDTA-treated Vacutainer tubes. Ficoll-Paque density-gradient centrifugation was used to isolate PBMCs, with at least 6.5 million per sample. Total RNA, at least 5 micrograms per sample, was extracted from PBMCs with Trizol reagent. For every donor, an aliquot of PBMCs went through flow cytometry to measure the percentages of naive CD45RAhigh/CD27high T cells. The data originate from a study of blood T cells in healthy people across ages (dated by TCRdb to between 2015 and 2017). Regarding the complete study: In model experiments, template switching captured roughly one uniquely barcoded TCR beta cDNA molecule for every two T cells. The study measured age-related changes in TCR beta repertoire diversity using deep sequencing normalized with unique cDNA molecular identifiers. Four age groups were formed from the donors: young (average roughly 16 years), middle-aged (approximately 39), aged (around 68) and long-lived (roughly 88). Using the same blood draw, the study looked at two additional independent replicas of 1 million unique cDNA reads for two donors, one aged 18 to 30 and the other aged 80 or older. Donors of different ages were randomly distributed across sequencing lanes to avoid experimental bias.

Library construction relied on 5' RACE. TCRdb names Illumina HiSeq 2500 as the instrument used. A second roughly 6 to 11 cycle PCR used a sample-barcoded 5' primer and a J-beta primer mix. Each TCR beta cDNA molecule received a unique molecular identifier from a template-switch 5' adaptor carrying 12 random nucleotides. Each sample yielded at least 3 million CDR3-containing paired-end reads. The Mint cDNA synthesis kit, primed by a TRBC-specific oligonucleotide, was used to synthesize first-strand cDNA from all RNA. After uracil-DNA glycosylase treatment, a first 18-cycle PCR used universal primers M1SS and BC2_uni_R on all cDNA. The study's processing was this. Normalization of each sample was performed by random selection of 1 million high-quality reads, each carrying a distinct molecular identifier. Reads sharing molecular identifiers were discarded rather than binned into consensus sequences. MiTCR, with a Q25 quality threshold and the strictest error-elimination algorithm, was used for CDR3 identification, clonotype clustering and error correction. A nonparametric unseen species model with Euler transformation was used to estimate a lower bound on total TCR beta diversity. Starting from the raw public reads, TCRdb applied fastp trimming at Q25, assembled clones with MiXCR and retained in-frame beta chains. Rows matching on CDR3 protein sequence are summarized as one entry with the most common DNA and genes. TCRdb's processing, not the authors', yielded these V and J calls. This sample has roughly 900,000 distinct CDR3 sequences in its table, and under 50% of those were observed once. The ten largest clonotypes hold around an eighth of the sample.

Points the paper makes about the study in general: The CMV infection status of donors was not known, potentially confounding age-related changes in expanded clonotypes. Estimates of total diversity from one million sequenced T cells were regarded as lower bounds and underestimates. Compared with the aged group, more naive CD4+ T cells, fewer expanded clones and increased TCR diversity were shown by the long-lived group, suggesting age selection. There was a strong correlation between observed TCR beta diversity and the percentage of naive T cells measured by flow cytometry. Since profiling was done on bulk unsorted PBMCs, naive and antigen-experienced compartments could not be conclusively compared. As age increased, observed TCR beta diversity per million T cells dropped in a roughly linear way, and a significant reduction was already evident by age 40.

CDR1 and CDR2 (SGHAT, FQNNGV) derive from the germline V gene. V is clipped by 7 bases and J by 5 bases, and the sequence between their germline boundaries is 10 bases long. The CDR3 measures 12 amino acids from cysteine to phenylalanine. Of all the DNA, just the CDR3 is kept, 36 bases in frame from base 1. The TCR originated in a man aged 30-40 years in good health. Material: blood. The chain is assembled from TRBV11-2 and TRBJ2-3; no D gene can be assigned with confidence. At the DNA level, the sequence is TGTGCCAGCATCCTCGTAGGAGATACGCAGTATTTT. Its protein reads: CASILVGDTQYF.